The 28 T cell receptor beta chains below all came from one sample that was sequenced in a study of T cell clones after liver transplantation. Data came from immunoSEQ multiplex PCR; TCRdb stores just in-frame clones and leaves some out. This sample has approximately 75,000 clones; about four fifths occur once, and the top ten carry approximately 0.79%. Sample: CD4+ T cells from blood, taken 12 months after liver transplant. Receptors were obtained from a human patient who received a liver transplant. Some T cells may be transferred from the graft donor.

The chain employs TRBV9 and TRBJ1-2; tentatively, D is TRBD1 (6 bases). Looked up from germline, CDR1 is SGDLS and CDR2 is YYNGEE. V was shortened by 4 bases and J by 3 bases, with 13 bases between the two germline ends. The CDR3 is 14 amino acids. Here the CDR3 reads CASSQDGQYYGYTF. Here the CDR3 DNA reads TGTGCCAGCAGCCAAGACGGACAGTACTATGGCTACACCTTC.

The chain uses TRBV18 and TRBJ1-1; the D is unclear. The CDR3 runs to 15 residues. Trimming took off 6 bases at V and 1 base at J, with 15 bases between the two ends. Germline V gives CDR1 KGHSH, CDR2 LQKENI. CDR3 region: CASSRTLSENTEAFF. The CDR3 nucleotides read TGTGCCAGCTCTCGAACGTTGAGTGAGAACACTGAAGCTTTCTTT.

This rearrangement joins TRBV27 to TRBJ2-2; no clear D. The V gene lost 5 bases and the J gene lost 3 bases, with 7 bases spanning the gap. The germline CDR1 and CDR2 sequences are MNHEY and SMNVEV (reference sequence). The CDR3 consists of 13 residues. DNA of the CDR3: TGTGCCAGCAGTCCCCGGGACACCGGGGAGCTGTTTTTT. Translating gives CASSPRDTGELFF.

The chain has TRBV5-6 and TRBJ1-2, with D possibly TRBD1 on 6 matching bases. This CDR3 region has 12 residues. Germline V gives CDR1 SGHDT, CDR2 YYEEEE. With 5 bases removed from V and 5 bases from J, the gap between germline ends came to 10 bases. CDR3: CASSLGQYGYTF. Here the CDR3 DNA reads TGTGCCAGCAGTCTTGGACAGTATGGCTACACCTTC.

The DNA for the CDR3 is TGTGCCAGCTCACCCTACCAAGAGACCCAGTACTTC. Translated: CASSPYQETQYF. This chain links TRBV18 with TRBJ2-5; D gene unclear. The germline V and J ends were trimmed by 3 bases and 0 bases, with 2 bases remaining between them. CDR1 is KGHSH and CDR2 is LQKENI in the germline V gene. CDR3 size: 12 residues.

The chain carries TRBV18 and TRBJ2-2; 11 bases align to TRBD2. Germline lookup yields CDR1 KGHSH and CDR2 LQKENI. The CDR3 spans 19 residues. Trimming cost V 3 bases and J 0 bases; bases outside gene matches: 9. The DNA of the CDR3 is TGTGCCAGCTCACCCCCAGGGACTAGCGGAACGACGAACACCGGGGAGCTGTTTTTT. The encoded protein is CASSPPGTSGTTNTGELFF. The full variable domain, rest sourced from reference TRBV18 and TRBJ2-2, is NAGVMQNPRHLVRRRGQEARLRCSPMKGHSHVYWYRQLPEEGLKFMVYLQKENIIDESGMPKERFSAEFPKEGPSILRIQQVVRGDSAAYFCASSPPGTSGTTNTGELFFGEGSRLTVL.

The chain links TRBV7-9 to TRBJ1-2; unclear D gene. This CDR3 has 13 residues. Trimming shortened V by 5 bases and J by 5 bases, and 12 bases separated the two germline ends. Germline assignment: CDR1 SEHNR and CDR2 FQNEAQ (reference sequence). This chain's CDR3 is CASSPQTQYGYTF. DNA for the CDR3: TGTGCCAGCAGCCCCCAAACCCAATATGGCTACACCTTC.

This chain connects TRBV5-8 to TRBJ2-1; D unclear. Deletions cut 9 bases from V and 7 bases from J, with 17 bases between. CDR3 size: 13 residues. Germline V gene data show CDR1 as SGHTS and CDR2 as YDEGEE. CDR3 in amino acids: CATRWGSLNEQFF. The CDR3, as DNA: TGTGCCACTCGTTGGGGATCCCTTAATGAGCAGTTCTTC.

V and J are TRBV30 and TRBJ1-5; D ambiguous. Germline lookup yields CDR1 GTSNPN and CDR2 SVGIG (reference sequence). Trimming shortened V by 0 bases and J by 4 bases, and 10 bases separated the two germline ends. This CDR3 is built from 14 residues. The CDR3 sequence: CAWSVGPENQPQHF. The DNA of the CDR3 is TGTGCCTGGAGTGTAGGGCCAGAGAATCAGCCCCAGCATTTT.

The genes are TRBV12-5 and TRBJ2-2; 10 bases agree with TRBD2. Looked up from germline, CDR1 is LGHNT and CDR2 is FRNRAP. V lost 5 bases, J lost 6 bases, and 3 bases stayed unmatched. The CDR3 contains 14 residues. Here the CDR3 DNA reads TGTGCTAGTGGTGTCAGCGGGAGGGCCGGGGAGCTGTTTTTT. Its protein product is CASGVSGRAGELFF. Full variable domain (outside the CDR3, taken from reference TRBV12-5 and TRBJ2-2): DARVTQTPRHKVTEMGQEVTMRCQPILGHNTVFWYRQTMMQGLELLAYFRNRAPLDDSGMPKDRFSAEMPDATLATLKIQPSEPRDSAVYFCASGVSGRAGELFFGEGSRLTVL.

The CDR3 nucleotides are TGCGCCAGCAGCCAAGAACACCGAGAGACCCAGTACTTC. It specifies CASSQEHRETQYF. The chain couples TRBV4-1 to TRBJ2-5, with unresolved D. The CDR3 sequence is 13 residues long. Germline CDR1 reads MGHRA; CDR2 reads YSYEKL. V was trimmed by 0 bases and J by 4 bases, leaving 6 bases between them.

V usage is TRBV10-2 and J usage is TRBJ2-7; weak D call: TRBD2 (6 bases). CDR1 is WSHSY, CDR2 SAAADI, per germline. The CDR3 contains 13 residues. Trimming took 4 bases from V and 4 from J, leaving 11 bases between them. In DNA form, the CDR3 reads TGCGCCAGCAGTGCTCGGGGGTCGTACGAGCAGTACTTC. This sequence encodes CASSARGSYEQYF.

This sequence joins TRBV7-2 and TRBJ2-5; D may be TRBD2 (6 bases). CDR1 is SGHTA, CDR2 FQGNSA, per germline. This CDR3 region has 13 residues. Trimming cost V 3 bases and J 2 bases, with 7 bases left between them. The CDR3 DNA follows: TGTGCCAGCAGCTTTGGGAGGCAAGAGACCCAGTACTTC. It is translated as CASSFGRQETQYF.

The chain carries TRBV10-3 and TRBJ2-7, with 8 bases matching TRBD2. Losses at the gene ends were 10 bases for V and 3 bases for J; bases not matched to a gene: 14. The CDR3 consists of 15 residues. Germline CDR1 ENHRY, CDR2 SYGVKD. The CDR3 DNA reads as TGTGCCAATTCCCCAGACCGGGGGGGAAGCTACGAGCAGTACTTC. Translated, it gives CANSPDRGGSYEQYF.

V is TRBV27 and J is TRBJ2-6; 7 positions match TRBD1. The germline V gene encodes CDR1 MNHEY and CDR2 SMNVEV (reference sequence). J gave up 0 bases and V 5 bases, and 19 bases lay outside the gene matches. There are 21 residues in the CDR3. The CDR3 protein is CASSTVWPSRGQLSGANVLTF. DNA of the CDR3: TGTGCCAGCAGTACAGTTTGGCCGAGTAGGGGACAGCTCTCTGGGGCCAACGTCCTGACTTTC. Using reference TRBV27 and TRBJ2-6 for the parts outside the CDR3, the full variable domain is EAQVTQNPRYLITVTGKKLTVTCSQNMNHEYMSWYRQDPGLGLRQIYYSMNVEVTDKGDVPEGYKVSRKEKRNFPLILESPSPNQTSLYFCASSTVWPSRGQLSGANVLTFGAGSRLTVL.

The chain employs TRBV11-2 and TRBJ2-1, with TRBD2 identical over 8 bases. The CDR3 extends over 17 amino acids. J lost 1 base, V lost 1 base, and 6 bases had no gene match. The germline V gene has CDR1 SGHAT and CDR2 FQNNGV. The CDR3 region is CASSLGISGTSYNEQFF. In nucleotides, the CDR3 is TGTGCCAGCAGCTTAGGGATTAGCGGGACTTCCTACAATGAGCAGTTCTTC.

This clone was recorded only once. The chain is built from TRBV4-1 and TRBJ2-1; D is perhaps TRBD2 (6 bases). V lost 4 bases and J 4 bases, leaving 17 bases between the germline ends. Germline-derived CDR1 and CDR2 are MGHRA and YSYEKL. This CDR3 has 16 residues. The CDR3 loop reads CASSPKSFGTYNEQFF. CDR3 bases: TGCGCCAGCAGCCCCAAGTCGTTCGGGACTTACAATGAGCAGTTCTTC.

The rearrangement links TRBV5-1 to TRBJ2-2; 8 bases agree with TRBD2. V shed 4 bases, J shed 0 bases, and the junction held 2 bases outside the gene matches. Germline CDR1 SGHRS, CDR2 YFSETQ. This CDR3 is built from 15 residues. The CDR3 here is CASSKGLANTGELFF. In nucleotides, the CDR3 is TGCGCCAGCAGCAAGGGACTAGCGAACACCGGGGAGCTGTTTTTT.

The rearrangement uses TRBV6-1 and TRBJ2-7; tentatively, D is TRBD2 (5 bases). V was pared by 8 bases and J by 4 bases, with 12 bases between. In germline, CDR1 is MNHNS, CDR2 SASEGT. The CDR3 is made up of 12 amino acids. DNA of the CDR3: TGTGCCAGCCTTACGGGGATTTACGAGCAGTACTTC. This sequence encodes CASLTGIYEQYF.

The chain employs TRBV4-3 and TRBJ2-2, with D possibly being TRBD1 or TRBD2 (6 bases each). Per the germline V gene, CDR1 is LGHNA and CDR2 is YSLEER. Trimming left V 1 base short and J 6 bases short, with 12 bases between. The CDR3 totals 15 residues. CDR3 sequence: CASSQGGRGAGELFF. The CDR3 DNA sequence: TGCGCCAGCAGCCAAGGCGGAAGGGGGGCCGGGGAGCTGTTTTTT.

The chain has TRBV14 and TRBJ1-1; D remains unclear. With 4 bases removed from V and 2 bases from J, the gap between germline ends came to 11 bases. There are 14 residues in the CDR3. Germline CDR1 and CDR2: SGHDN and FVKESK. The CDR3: CASSRPGVNTEAFF. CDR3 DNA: TGTGCCAGCAGCCGTCCCGGGGTAAACACTGAAGCTTTCTTT.

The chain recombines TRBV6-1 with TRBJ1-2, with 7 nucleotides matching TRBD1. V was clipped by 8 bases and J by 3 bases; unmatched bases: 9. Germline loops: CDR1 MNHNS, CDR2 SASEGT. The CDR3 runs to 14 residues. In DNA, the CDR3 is TGTGCCAGCGATCCCCGACAGGGCGACTATGGCTACACCTTC. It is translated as CASDPRQGDYGYTF.

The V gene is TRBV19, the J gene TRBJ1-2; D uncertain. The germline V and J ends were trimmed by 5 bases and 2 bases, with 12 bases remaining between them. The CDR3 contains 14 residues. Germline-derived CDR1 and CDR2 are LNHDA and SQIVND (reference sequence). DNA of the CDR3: TGTGCCAGTAGTCCTGGCCAAAACAACTATGGCTACACCTTC. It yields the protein CASSPGQNNYGYTF.

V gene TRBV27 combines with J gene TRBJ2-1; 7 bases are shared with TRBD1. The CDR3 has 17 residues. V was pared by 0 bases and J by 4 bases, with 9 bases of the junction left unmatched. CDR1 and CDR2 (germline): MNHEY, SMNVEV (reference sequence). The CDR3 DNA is TGTGCCAGCAGTTTATCAGCGGTCGGGACAGCGTACAATGAGCAGTTCTTC. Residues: CASSLSAVGTAYNEQFF.

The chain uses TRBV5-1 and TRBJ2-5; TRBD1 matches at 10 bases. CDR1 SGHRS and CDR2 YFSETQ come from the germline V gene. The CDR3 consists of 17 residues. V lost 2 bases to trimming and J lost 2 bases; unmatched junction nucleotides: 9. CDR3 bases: TGCGCCAGCAGCTTCCCTAGGACAGGGGGTCAGCAAGAGACCCAGTACTTC. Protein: CASSFPRTGGQQETQYF.

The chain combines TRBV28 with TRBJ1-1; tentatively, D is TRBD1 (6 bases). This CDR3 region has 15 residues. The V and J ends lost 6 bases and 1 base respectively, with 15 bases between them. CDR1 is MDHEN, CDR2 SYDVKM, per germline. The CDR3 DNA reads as TGTGCCAGCAGGGGGGCCCGAGGGACGAACACTGAAGCTTTCTTT. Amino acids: CASRGARGTNTEAFF.

The CDR3 loop is CASSLGLGTSGAGKTQYF. The CDR3 bases are TGTGCCAGCAGTTTAGGACTCGGGACTAGCGGGGCCGGAAAAACGCAGTATTTT. The gene calls are TRBV28 and TRBJ2-3; 13 bases are shared with TRBD2. Germline loops: CDR1 MDHEN, CDR2 SYDVKM. Trimming removed 2 bases from V and 9 bases from J; junction bases left unmatched: 14. The CDR3 totals 18 residues.

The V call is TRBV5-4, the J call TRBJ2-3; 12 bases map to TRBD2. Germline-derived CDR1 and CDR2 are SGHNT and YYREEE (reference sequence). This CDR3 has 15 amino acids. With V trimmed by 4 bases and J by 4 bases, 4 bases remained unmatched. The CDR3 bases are TGTGCCAGCAGCCAGACTAGCGGGAGCGCAGATACGCAGTATTTT. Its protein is CASSQTSGSADTQYF.